These T cell receptor beta chains were read from a single sample in a study of cytomegalovirus exposure and HLA in healthy donors. The table came from immunoSEQ multiplex PCR; TCRdb's copy has only in-frame clones and leaves some out. The data hold a few hundred thousand clones, with 65% to 90% observed a single time. The sample consisted of PBMCs. Receptor source: a woman aged 18-29 years in good health and CMV-seronegative. The CDR3 runs from the conserved cysteine through the conserved F or W. A D gene is named only where the DNA matches it firmly. Rows may omit the clone size; those that give it use once, few, many or a size class.

d_call	clone_size	v_call	j_call	cdr3_length	cdr3_nt	cdr3_aa
-	-	TRBV5-1	TRBJ2-1	15	TGCGCCAGCAGAGGAGACTACACCCCGTACAATGAGCAGTTCTTC	CASRGDYTPYNEQFF
TRBD2	-	TRBV5-4	TRBJ2-1	16	TGTGCCAGCAGCAAAGGACTAGCGCGATCCTACAATGAGCAGTTCTTC	CASSKGLARSYNEQFF
TRBD2	-	TRBV29-1	TRBJ2-5	12	TGCACCACGGGGGGGGGTGCGGAGACCCAGTACTTC	CTTGGGAETQYF
-	-	TRBV28	TRBJ2-7	15	TGTGCCAGCAGTTTATCCGGGGTCTTTTTCTACGAGCAGTACTTC	CASSLSGVFFYEQYF
TRBD1	-	TRBV5-6	TRBJ2-1	15	TGTGCCAGCAGCGCCCTTGGACAGGGTAACAATGAGCAGTTCTTC	CASSALGQGNNEQFF
-	-	TRBV5-1	TRBJ1-2	14	TGCGCCAGCACACTCCTCAATTCTAACTATGGCTACACCTTC	CASTLLNSNYGYTF
-	once	TRBV11-2	TRBJ2-2	16	TGTGCCAGCAGCTCTCGGGAACTCGCGAACACCGGGGAGCTGTTTTTT	CASSSRELANTGELFF
TRBD1	-	TRBV15	TRBJ2-3	17	TGTGCCACCAGCAACCCCCGACAGGGGCGTTACACAGATACGCAGTATTTT	CATSNPRQGRYTDTQYF
-	-	TRBV6-1	TRBJ1-3	14	TGTGCCAGCAGGGCAGGCGTCTCTGGAAACACCATATATTTT	CASRAGVSGNTIYF
-	-	TRBV5-6	TRBJ2-7	12	TGTGCCAGCAGTCTCTCCTCCTACGAGCAGTACTTC	CASSLSSYEQYF
-	-	TRBV6-1	TRBJ2-3	15	TGTGCCAGCAGTTTCCTCTCGGGTAGCACAGATACGCAGTATTTT	CASSFLSGSTDTQYF
-	-	TRBV5-1	TRBJ2-7	14	TGCGCCAGCAGCTCTGGACAAGGGTCCTACGAGCAGTACTTC	CASSSGQGSYEQYF
TRBD1	-	TRBV30	TRBJ1-2	15	TGTGCCTGGAGTGTAGAGTTAGGGGGCGCGGATGGCTACACCTTC	CAWSVELGGADGYTF
-	-	TRBV5-6	TRBJ2-7	13	TGTGCCAGCAGCAGATCCAGGGCCTACGAGCAGTACTTC	CASSRSRAYEQYF
-	-	TRBV27	TRBJ2-7	14	TGTGCCAGCAGTTTATCTAGTATTCCCTACGAGCAGTACTTC	CASSLSSIPYEQYF
-	-	TRBV19	TRBJ1-1	15	TGTGCCAGTAGTACCACAGGGTATGGGGACACTGAAGCTTTCTTT	CASSTTGYGDTEAFF
-	-	TRBV25-1	TRBJ1-2	14	TGTGCCAGCAGTGAACCCGGAAGGACTATGGGCTACACCTTC	CASSEPGRTMGYTF
-	few	TRBV6-1	TRBJ2-7	13	TGTGCCAGCAGTTTGGACTGGCCCTACGAGCAGTACTTC	CASSLDWPYEQYF
-	-	TRBV28	TRBJ2-4	15	TGTGCCAGCAGTCAATCGGGGCAGGGAGGAAACATTCAGTACTTC	CASSQSGQGGNIQYF
-	once	TRBV4-2	TRBJ1-4	14	TGTGCCAGCAGCCAAGATCGGGGGGATGAAAAACTGTTTTTT	CASSQDRGDEKLFF
-	-	TRBV27	TRBJ2-3	12	TGTGCCAGCAGTTCCACTTGGGATACGCAGTATTTT	CASSSTWDTQYF
TRBD1	few	TRBV30	TRBJ2-7	13	TGTGCCTGGAGCCTACAGGGGAATCACGAGCAGTACTTC	CAWSLQGNHEQYF
-	-	TRBV27	TRBJ1-6	17	TGTGCCAGCAGTTTGAGGCTCCCGGCGGGACGGATTTCACCCCTCCACTTT	CASSLRLPAGRISPLHF
-	-	TRBV12-5	TRBJ1-2	18	TGTGCTAGTGGTTTGGTTCCGCTCAGGACGCCAAAGGGGCCTGGCTACACCTTC	CASGLVPLRTPKGPGYTF
-	-	TRBV30	TRBJ1-6	13	TGTGCCTGGACAGGACAGAGTAATTCACCCCTCCACTTT	CAWTGQSNSPLHF
-	-	TRBV7-9	TRBJ2-1	15	TGTGCCAGCAGCTTATGGTCCGGGAGTCGGAATGAGCAGTTCTTC	CASSLWSGSRNEQFF
-	-	TRBV7-2	TRBJ2-1	17	TGTGCCAGCAGCTTAGGCCCGGCTAGCGCCGCCTACAATGAGCAGTTCTTC	CASSLGPASAAYNEQFF
-	-	TRBV2	TRBJ1-4	15	TGTGCCAGCAGTGATCTGACGGGAAAAAATGAAAAACTGTTTTTT	CASSDLTGKNEKLFF
-	-	TRBV19	TRBJ1-5	15	TGTGCCAGTAGTGTAGGTAGGGGTAAGAATCAGCCCCAGCATTTT	CASSVGRGKNQPQHF
TRBD2	-	TRBV27	TRBJ2-3	16	TGTGCCAGCAGTGACGGGACTAGCGGGAGCGAAGATACGCAGTATTTT	CASSDGTSGSEDTQYF
-	-	TRBV10-1	TRBJ1-2	11	TGCGCCAGCAGTGGTGCAGATGGCTACACCTTC	CASSGADGYTF
-	-	TRBV30	TRBJ1-2	17	TGTGCCTGGAGTGCCAGACTAGCAGGGGAAGGACACTATGGCTACACCTTC	CAWSARLAGEGHYGYTF
-	-	TRBV6-6	TRBJ2-7	13	TGTGCCAGCAGTTACCTCTGGAGTCCCGAGCAGTACTTC	CASSYLWSPEQYF
TRBD1	-	TRBV5-1	TRBJ2-1	15	TGCGCCAGCACCCCACAGGGGAGCTCCTACAATGAGCAGTTCTTC	CASTPQGSSYNEQFF
-	-	TRBV5-1	TRBJ2-1	16	TGCGCCAGCAGCTTGGATGGGACAAGCTCCTACAATGAGCAGTTCTTC	CASSLDGTSSYNEQFF
TRBD2	-	TRBV7-9	TRBJ2-1	15	TGTGCCAGCAGCGGTGGACTAGCGGGGTACAATGAGCAGTTCTTC	CASSGGLAGYNEQFF